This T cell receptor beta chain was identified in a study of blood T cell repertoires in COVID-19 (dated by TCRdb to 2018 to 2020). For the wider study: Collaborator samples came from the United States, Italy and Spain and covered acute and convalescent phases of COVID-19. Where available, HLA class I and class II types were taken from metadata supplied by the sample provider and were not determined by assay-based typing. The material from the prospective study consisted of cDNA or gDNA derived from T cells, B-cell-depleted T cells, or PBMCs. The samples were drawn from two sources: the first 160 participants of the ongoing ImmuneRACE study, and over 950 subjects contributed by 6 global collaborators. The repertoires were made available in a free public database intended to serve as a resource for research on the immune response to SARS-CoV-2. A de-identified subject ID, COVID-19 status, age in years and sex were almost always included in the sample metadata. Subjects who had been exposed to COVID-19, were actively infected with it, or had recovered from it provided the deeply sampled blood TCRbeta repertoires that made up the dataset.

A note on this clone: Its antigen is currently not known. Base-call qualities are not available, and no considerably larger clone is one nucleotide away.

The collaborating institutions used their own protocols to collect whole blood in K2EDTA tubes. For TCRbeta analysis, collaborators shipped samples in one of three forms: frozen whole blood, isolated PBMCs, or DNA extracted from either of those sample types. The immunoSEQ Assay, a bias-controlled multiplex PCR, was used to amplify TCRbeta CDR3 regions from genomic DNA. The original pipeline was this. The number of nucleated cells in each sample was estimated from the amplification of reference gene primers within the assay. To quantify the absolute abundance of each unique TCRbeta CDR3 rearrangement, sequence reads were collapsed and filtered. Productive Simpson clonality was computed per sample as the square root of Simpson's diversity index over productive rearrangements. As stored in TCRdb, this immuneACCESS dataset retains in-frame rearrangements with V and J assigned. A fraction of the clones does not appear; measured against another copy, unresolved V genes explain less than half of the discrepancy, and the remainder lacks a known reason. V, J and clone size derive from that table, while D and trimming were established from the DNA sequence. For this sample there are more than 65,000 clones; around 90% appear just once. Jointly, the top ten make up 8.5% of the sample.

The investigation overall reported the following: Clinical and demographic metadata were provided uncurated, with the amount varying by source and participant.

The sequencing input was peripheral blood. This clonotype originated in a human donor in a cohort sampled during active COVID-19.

The CDR3 region has the sequence CASSRPATSNEQFF. Here is the DNA: TGTGCCAGCAGCCGTCCCGCGACTAGCAATGAGCAGTTCTTC. Recombination linked TRBV11-2 to TRBJ2-1, with a weak D call of TRBD2 (6 bases match). CDR3 length: 14 amino acids, cysteine to phenylalanine. Only the CDR3 part of the read is kept: 42 bases, read in frame from the first base. The germline V gene yields SGHAT for CDR1 and FQNNGV for CDR2. Trimming costs V 5 bases and J 6 bases, and their ends lie 14 bases apart.